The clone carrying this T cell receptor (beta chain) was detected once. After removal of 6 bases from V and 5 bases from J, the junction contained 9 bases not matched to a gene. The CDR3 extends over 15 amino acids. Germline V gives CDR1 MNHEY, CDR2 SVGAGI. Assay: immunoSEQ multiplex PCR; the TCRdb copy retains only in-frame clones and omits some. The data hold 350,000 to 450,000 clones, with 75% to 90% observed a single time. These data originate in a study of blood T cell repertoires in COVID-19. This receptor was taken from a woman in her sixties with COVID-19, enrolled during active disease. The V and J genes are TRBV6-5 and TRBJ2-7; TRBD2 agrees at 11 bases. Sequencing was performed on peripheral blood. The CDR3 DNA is TGTGCCAGCAGCTCCGGGGGACTAGCGGATCACGAGCAGTACTTC. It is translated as CASSSGGLADHEQYF.